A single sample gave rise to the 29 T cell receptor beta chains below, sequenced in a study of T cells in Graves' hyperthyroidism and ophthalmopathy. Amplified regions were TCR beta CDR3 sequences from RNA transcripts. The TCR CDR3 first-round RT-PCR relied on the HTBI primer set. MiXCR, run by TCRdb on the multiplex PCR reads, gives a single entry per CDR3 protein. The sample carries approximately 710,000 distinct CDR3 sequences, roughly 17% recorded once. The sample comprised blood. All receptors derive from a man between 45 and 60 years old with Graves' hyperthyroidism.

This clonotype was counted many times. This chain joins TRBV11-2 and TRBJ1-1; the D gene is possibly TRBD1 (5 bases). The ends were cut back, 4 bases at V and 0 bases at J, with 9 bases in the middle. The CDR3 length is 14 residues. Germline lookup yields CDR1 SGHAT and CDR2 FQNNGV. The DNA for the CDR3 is TGTGCCAGCAGCTGGGGACGCTTGAACACTGAAGCTTTCTTT. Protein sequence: CASSWGRLNTEAFF. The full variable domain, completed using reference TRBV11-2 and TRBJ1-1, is EAGVAQSPRYKIIEKRQSVAFWCNPISGHATLYWYQQILGQGPKLLIQFQNNGVVDDSQLPKDRFSAERLKGVDSTLKIQPAKLEDSAVYLCASSWGRLNTEAFFGQGTRLTVV.

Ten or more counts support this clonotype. CDR3: CASSNDRGSEKLFF. In DNA form, the CDR3 reads TGTGCCAGCAGCAACGACAGGGGTTCGGAAAAACTGTTTTTT. This chain links TRBV12-3 or TRBV12-4 with TRBJ1-4, with 8 bases matching TRBD1. The ends lost 6 bases at V and 8 bases at J; junction bases unmatched: 8. The length of the CDR3 is 14 residues.

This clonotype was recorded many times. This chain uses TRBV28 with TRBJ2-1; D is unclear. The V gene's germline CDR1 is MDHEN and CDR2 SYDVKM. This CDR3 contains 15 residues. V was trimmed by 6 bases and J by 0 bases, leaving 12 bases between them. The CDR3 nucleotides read TGTGCCAGCAGCCCGACACTCAGCTCCTACAATGAGCAGTTCTTC. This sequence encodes CASSPTLSSYNEQFF.

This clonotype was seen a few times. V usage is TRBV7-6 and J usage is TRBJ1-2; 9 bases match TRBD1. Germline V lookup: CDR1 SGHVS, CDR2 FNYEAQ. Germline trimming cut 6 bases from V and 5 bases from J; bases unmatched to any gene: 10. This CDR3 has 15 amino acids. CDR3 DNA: TGTGCCAGCAGTTCGGGAATGGGGACAGGGTATGGCTACACCTTC. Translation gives CASSSGMGTGYGYTF.

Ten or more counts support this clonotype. The CDR3 nucleotides are TGTGCCTGGAGTCGGTCCCCAGGGAGGAATCAGCCCCAGCATTTT. This translates into CAWSRSPGRNQPQHF. This sequence joins TRBV30 and TRBJ1-5, with TRBD1 as a possible D gene (5 bases). The germline V gene has CDR1 GTSNPN and CDR2 SVGIG (reference sequence). The V gene lost 2 bases and the J gene lost 4 bases, with 15 bases spanning the gap. The CDR3 sequence is 15 residues long.

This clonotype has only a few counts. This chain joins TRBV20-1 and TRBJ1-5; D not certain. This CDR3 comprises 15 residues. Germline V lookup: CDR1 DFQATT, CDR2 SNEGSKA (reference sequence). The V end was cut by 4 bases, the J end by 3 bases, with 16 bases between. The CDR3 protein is CSANLPAQTNQPQHF. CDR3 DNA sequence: TGCAGTGCTAATCTCCCAGCTCAGACCAATCAGCCCCAGCATTTT.

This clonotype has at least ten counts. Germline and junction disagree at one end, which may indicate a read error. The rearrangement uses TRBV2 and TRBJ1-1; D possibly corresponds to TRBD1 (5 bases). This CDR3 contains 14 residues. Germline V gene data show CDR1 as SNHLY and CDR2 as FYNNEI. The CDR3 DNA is TGTGCCAGCAGTGAAGCAAAGGGGAACACTAAAGCTTTCTTT. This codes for CASSEAKGNTKAFF.

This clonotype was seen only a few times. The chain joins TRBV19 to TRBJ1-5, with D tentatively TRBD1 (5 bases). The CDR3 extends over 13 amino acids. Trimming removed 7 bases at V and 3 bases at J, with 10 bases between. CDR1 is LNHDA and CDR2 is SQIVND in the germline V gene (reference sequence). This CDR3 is CASKGLLNQPQHF. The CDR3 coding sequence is TGTGCCAGTAAGGGGTTACTCAATCAGCCCCAGCATTTT.

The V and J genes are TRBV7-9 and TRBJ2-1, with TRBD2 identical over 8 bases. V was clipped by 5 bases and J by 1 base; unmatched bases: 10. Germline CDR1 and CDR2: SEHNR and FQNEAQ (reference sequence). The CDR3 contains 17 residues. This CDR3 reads CASSLPSAGVSYNEQFF. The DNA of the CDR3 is TGTGCCAGCAGCCTACCCTCAGCGGGAGTTTCCTACAATGAGCAGTTCTTC. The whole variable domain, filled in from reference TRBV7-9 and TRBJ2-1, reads DTGVSQNPRHKITKRGQNVTFRCDPISEHNRLYWYRQTLGQGPEFLTYFQNEAQLEKSRLLSDRFSAERPKGSFSTLEIQRTEQGDSAMYLCASSLPSAGVSYNEQFFGPGTRLTVL.

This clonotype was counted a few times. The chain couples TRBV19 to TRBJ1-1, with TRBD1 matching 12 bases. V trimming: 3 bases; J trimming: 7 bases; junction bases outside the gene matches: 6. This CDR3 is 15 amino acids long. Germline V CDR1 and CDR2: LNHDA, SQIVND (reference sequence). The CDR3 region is CASSMVGQGALEAFF. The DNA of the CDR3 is TGTGCCAGTAGTATGGTGGGACAGGGGGCTCTTGAAGCTTTCTTT.

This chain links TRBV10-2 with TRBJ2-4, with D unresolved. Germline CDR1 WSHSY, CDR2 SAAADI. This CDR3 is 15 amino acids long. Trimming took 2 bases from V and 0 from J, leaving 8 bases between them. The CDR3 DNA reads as TGCGCCAGCAGTGAGATCGCGATAGCCAAAAACATTCAGTACTTC. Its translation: CASSEIAIAKNIQYF.

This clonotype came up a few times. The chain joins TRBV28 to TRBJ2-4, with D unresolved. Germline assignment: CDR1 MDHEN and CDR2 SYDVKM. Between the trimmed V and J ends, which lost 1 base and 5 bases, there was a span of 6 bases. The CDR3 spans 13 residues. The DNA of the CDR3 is TGTGCCAGCAGTTTATACATTGAAAACATTCAGTACTTC. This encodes CASSLYIENIQYF.

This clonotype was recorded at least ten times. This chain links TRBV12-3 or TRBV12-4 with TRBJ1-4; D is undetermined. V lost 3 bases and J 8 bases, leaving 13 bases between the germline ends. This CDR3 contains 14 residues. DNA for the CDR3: TGTGCCAGCAGTTTGAGCGGGCGAAGCGAAAAACTGTTTTTT. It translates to CASSLSGRSEKLFF.

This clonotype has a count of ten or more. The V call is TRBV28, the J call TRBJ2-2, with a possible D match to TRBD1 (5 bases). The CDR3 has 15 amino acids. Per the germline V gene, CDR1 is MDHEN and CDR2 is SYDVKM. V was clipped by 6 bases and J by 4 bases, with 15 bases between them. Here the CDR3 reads CASSSPGAATGELFF. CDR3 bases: TGTGCCAGCAGCTCCCCTGGGGCGGCCACCGGGGAGCTGTTTTTT.

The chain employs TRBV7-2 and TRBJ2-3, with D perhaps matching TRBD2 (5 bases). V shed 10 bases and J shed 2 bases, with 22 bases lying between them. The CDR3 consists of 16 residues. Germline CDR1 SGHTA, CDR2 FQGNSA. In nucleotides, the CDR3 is TGTGCCACCCAAGCTTCGGCTAGCTTAGCCACAGATACGCAGTATTTT. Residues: CATQASASLATDTQYF. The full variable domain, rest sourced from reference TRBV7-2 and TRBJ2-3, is GAGVSQSPSNKVTEKGKDVELRCDPISGHTALYWYRQSLGQGLEFLIYFQGNSAPDKSGLPSDRFSAERTGGSVSTLTIQRTQQEDSAVYLCATQASASLATDTQYFGPGTRLTVL.

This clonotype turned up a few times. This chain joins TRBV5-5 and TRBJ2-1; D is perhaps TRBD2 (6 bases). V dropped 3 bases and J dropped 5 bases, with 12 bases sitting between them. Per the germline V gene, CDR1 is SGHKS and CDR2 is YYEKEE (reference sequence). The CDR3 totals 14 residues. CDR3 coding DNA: TGTGCCAGCAGCTGGGGGGTAGGGGACAATGAGCAGTTCTTC. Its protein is CASSWGVGDNEQFF.

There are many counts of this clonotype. The CDR3 protein is CASRRTASGNEQFF. For the CDR3, the DNA is TGTGCCAGCAGGAGGACGGCTAGTGGCAATGAGCAGTTCTTC. The gene calls are TRBV7-3 and TRBJ2-1, with D unclear. The CDR3 sequence is 14 residues long. Trimming pared 6 bases from V and 6 bases from J, leaving 15 bases between. Germline CDR1 SGHTA, CDR2 FQGTGA.

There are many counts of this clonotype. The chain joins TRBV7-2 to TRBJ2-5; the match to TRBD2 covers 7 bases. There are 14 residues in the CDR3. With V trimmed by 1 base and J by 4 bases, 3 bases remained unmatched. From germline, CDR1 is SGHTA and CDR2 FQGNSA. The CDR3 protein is CASSLGTSIETQYF. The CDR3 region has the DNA TGTGCCAGCAGCTTAGGGACTAGTATAGAGACCCAGTACTTC.

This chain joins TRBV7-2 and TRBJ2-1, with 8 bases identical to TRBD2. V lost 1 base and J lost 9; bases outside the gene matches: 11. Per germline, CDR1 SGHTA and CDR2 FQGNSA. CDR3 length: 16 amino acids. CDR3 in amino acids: CASSLVVAGPLGEQFF. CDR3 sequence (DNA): TGTGCCAGCAGCTTAGTCGTAGCGGGACCCCTGGGTGAGCAGTTCTTC.

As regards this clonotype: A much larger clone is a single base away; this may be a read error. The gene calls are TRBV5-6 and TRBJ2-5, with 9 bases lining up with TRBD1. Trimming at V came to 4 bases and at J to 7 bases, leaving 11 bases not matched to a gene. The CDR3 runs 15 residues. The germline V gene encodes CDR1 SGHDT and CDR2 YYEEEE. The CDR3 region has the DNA TGTGCCAGCAGCACCTCGGGACAGGGTTTGGCGACCCAGTACTTC. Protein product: CASSTSGQGLATQYF. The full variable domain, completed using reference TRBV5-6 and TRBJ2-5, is DAGVTQSPTHLIKTRGQQVTLRCSPKSGHDTVSWYQQALGQGPQFIFQYYEEEERQRGNFPDRFSGHQFPNYSSELNVNALLLGDSALYLCASSTSGQGLATQYFGPGTRLLVL.

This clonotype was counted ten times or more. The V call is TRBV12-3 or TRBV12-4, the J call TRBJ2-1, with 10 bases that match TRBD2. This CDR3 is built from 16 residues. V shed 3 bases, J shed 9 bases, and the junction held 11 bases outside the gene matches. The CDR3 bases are TGTGCCAGCAGTTTGCCTAGCGGGAGTTGGAGCCCTGAGCAGTTCTTC. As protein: CASSLPSGSWSPEQFF.

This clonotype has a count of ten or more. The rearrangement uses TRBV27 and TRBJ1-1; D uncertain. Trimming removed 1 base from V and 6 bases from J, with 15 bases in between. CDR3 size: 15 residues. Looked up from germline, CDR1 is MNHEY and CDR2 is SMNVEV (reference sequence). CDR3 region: CASSLLGFQAAEAFF. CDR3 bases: TGTGCCAGCAGTTTATTGGGGTTTCAGGCGGCTGAAGCTTTCTTT.

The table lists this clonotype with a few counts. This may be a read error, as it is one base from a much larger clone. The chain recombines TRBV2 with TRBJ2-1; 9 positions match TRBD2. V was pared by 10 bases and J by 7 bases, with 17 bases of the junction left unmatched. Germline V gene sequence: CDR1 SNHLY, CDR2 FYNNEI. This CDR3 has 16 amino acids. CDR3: CANSDLWTSESNEQFF. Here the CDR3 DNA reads TGTGCCAACAGCGACCTTTGGACTAGCGAAAGTAATGAGCAGTTCTTC.

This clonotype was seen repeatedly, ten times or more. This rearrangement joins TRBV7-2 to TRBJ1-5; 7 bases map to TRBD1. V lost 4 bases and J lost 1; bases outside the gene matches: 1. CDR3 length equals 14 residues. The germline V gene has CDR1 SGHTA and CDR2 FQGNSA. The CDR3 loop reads CASSSTGSNQPQHF. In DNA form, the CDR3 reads TGTGCCAGCAGCTCGACAGGGAGCAATCAGCCCCAGCATTTT. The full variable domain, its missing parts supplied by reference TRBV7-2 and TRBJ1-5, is GAGVSQSPSNKVTEKGKDVELRCDPISGHTALYWYRQSLGQGLEFLIYFQGNSAPDKSGLPSDRFSAERTGGSVSTLTIQRTQQEDSAVYLCASSSTGSNQPQHFGDGTRLSIL.

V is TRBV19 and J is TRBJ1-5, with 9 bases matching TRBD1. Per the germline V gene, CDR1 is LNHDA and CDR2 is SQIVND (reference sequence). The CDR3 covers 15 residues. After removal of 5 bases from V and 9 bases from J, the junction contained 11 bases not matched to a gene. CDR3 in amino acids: CASSETGGVKWPQHF. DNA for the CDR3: TGTGCCAGTAGTGAAACAGGGGGCGTGAAGTGGCCCCAGCATTTT.

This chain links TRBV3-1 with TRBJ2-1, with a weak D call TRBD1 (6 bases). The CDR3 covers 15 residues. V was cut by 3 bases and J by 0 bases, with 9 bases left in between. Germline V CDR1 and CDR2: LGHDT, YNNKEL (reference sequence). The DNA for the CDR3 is TGTGCCAGCAGCCATGGACAGAGCTCCTACAATGAGCAGTTCTTC. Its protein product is CASSHGQSSYNEQFF.

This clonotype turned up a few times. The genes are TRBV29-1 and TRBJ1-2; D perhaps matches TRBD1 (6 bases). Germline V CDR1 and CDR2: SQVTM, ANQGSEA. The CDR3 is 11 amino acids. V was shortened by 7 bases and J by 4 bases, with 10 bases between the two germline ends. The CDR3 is CSGRGAYGYTF. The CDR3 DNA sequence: TGCAGCGGCCGGGGGGCCTATGGCTACACCTTC. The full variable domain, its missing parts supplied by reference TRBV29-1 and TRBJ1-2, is SAVISQKPSRDICQRGTSLTIQCQVDSQVTMMFWYRQQPGQSLTLIATANQGSEATYESGFVIDKFPISRPNLTFSTLTVSNMSPEDSSIYLCSGRGAYGYTFGSGTRLTVV.

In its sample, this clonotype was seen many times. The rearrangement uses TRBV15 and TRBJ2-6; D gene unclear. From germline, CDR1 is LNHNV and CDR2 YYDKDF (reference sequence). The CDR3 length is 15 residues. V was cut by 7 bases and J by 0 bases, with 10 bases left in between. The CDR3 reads CATTTDRSGANVLTF. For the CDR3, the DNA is TGTGCCACCACGACGGACCGCTCTGGGGCCAACGTCCTGACTTTC.

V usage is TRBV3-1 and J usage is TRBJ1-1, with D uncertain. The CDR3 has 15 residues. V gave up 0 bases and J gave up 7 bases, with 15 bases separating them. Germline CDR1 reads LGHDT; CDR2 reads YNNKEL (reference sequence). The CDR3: CASSQDLAGMREAFF. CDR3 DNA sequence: TGTGCCAGCAGCCAAGATCTTGCGGGGATGCGTGAAGCTTTCTTT.